Sequencing of this TCR beta chain was carried out in a study of cytomegalovirus exposure and HLA in healthy donors. Study outcomes and limitations: It was confirmed in vitro that a few of the CMV-associated chains were specific for CMV antigens. The authors enumerated roughly 160 TCR beta chains as linked to cytomegalovirus.

A word on this clone: The antigen is unknown.

Everyone who donated was a healthy bone marrow donor. The CDR3 is 15 residues long. CDR1 and CDR2 from the germline V gene are SGHAT and FQNNGV. Trimming left V 1 base short and J 1 base short, with 8 bases between. Primers for the PCR totalled 60 Vbeta and 13 Jbeta. Libraries were prepared by immunoSEQ multiplex PCR; TCRdb keeps only in-frame clonotypes and omits some of them. The data contain 85,000 to 130,000 clones, over 75% of them singletons. The TCR was taken from a man in his 60s in good health and CMV-seropositive. Sequenced material: PBMCs. This chain joins TRBV11-2 and TRBJ1-5; D not resolved. CDR3: CASSLVSGSNQPQHF. The CDR3 region has the DNA TGTGCCAGCAGCTTAGTCTCGGGGAGCAATCAGCCCCAGCATTTT. The full variable domain, rest sourced from reference TRBV11-2 and TRBJ1-5, is EAGVAQSPRYKIIEKRQSVAFWCNPISGHATLYWYQQILGQGPKLLIQFQNNGVVDDSQLPKDRFSAERLKGVDSTLKIQPAKLEDSAVYLCASSLVSGSNQPQHFGDGTRLSIL.